One and the same sample provided the 19 T cell receptor beta chains below, sequenced in a study of vaccination and CD4 T cells after COVID-19. Treatment defined: approximately nine-day PBMC culture with coronavirus spike peptide pools or control peptides (ViraFEST assay). The antigens for these receptors are not known. CD4+ T cells that had been cultured provided DNA sequenced with the Oncomine TCR Beta short-read assay. TCRdb independently ran MiXCR on the PCR reads; one entry per CDR3 protein. Counted here are more than 10,000 distinct CDR3 sequences, around 43% occurring once; the ten biggest clones make up more than 7.5%. The sequenced sample consisted of CD4+ T cells from blood, cultured in vitro. All receptors derive from a human donor who had recovered from COVID-19.

The V gene is TRBV30, the J gene TRBJ2-7; 8 bases are shared with TRBD1. Germline V CDR1 and CDR2: GTSNPN, SVGIG (reference sequence). The V gene end was trimmed by 5 bases and the J gene end by 5 bases; junction bases not matched to a gene: 8. This CDR3 has 13 amino acids. In DNA form, the CDR3 reads TGTGCCTGGGCTTGGACAGGGATCGACGAGCAGTACTTC. Amino acid sequence: CAWAWTGIDEQYF.

The V and J genes are TRBV25-1 and TRBJ1-5; TRBD1 agrees at 7 bases. Germline-derived CDR1 and CDR2 are MGHDK and SYGVNS. The CDR3 sequence is 15 residues long. J lost 4 bases, V lost 3 bases, and 6 bases had no gene match. CDR3 amino acids: CASSEAGQPNQPQHF. CDR3 coding DNA: TGTGCCAGCAGTGAGGCGGGACAGCCAAATCAGCCCCAGCATTTT.

The rearrangement joins TRBV5-1 to TRBJ1-1, with D perhaps TRBD1 (5 bases). Trimming took off 4 bases at V and 0 bases at J, with 13 bases between the two ends. Per the germline V gene, CDR1 is SGHRS and CDR2 is YFSETQ. The CDR3 is 15 amino acids. In nucleotides, the CDR3 is TGCGCCAGCAGCGAACCGGGACGTATGAACACTGAAGCTTTCTTT. It is translated as CASSEPGRMNTEAFF.

This clonotype was seen only a few times. This chain joins TRBV7-2 and TRBJ2-7, with D hard to call. V was pared by 6 bases and J by 7 bases, with 10 bases between. Germline V lookup: CDR1 SGHTA, CDR2 FQGNSA. There are 11 residues in the CDR3. The CDR3 here is CASRTTGEQYF. The CDR3 DNA follows: TGTGCCAGCAGGACGACTGGGGAGCAGTACTTC.

The chain combines TRBV20-1 with TRBJ1-5, with no clear D. CDR3 length: 15 residues. Trimming pared 2 bases from V and 3 bases from J, leaving 14 bases between. CDR1 is DFQATT and CDR2 is SNEGSKA in the germline V gene (reference sequence). As DNA, the CDR3 is TGCAGTGCTAGACCCCCCGGACGCCTCAATCAGCCCCAGCATTTT. Translated: CSARPPGRLNQPQHF.

The J gene is TRBJ1-2, the V gene TRBV25-1; D is unresolved. Trimming cost V 7 bases and J 5 bases, with 11 bases left between them. Per germline, CDR1 MGHDK and CDR2 SYGVNS. This CDR3 is built from 12 residues. The CDR3 reads CASTSTNYGYTF. The CDR3 coding sequence is TGTGCCAGCACCAGTACCAATTATGGCTACACCTTC.

V gene TRBV20-1 combines with J gene TRBJ2-7; D gene uncertain. The V gene lost 1 base and the J gene lost 7 bases, with 11 bases spanning the gap. Per the germline V gene, CDR1 is DFQATT and CDR2 is SNEGSKA (reference sequence). This CDR3 comprises 12 residues. Here the CDR3 reads CSARVVSGEQYF. The DNA for the CDR3 is TGCAGTGCTAGAGTAGTATCTGGGGAGCAGTACTTC.

J is TRBJ2-4 and V is TRBV27, with D tentatively TRBD2 (5 bases). CDR3 size: 16 residues. Germline V CDR1 and CDR2: MNHEY, SMNVEV (reference sequence). Trimming pared 7 bases from V and 2 bases from J, leaving 18 bases between. This chain's CDR3 is CASKVVGGRTKNIQYF. The CDR3 nucleotides are TGTGCCAGCAAAGTGGTAGGAGGTCGGACCAAAAACATTCAGTACTTC.

This clonotype turned up a few times. The chain uses TRBV2 and TRBJ1-2, with TRBD1 matching 7 bases. This CDR3 comprises 14 residues. Germline values: CDR1 SNHLY, CDR2 FYNNEI. V shed 4 bases and J 0 bases; nucleotides not matched to a gene: 2. CDR3 DNA sequence: TGTGCCAGCAGTGGACAGGGAGCTAACTATGGCTACACCTTC. This gives the protein CASSGQGANYGYTF. The entire variable domain, with the rest obtained from reference TRBV2 and TRBJ1-2, is as follows: EPEVTQTPSHQVTQMGQEVILRCVPISNHLYFYWYRQILGQKVEFLVSFYNNEISEKSEIFDDQFSVERPDGSNFTLKIRSTKLEDSAMYFCASSGQGANYGYTFGSGTRLTVV.

The chain uses TRBV19 and TRBJ1-1; TRBD1 might be the D (5 bases). This CDR3 has 16 amino acids. Germline assignment: CDR1 LNHDA and CDR2 SQIVND (reference sequence). V was pared by 7 bases and J by 1 base, with 19 bases between. As DNA, the CDR3 is TGTGCCAGTACCCTACGACGGGACTGGGCGAACACTGAAGCTTTCTTT. Amino acid sequence: CASTLRRDWANTEAFF.

This clonotype has a handful of counts. The chain has TRBV27 and TRBJ1-2; 10 bases fit TRBD1. CDR1 and CDR2 (germline): MNHEY, SMNVEV (reference sequence). This CDR3 is 14 amino acids long. V gave up 5 bases and J gave up 3 bases; unmatched junction bases: 3. CDR3 in DNA: TGTGCCAGCAGTCTGACAGGGGGCGACTATGGCTACACCTTC. Translated: CASSLTGGDYGYTF.

A few counts support this clonotype. The chain couples TRBV30 to TRBJ1-1, with D unclear. Trimming removed 4 bases from V and 0 bases from J, with 6 bases in between. Germline V gene sequence: CDR1 GTSNPN, CDR2 SVGIG (reference sequence). CDR3 length equals 12 residues. The CDR3 sequence: CAWILMNTEAFF. The CDR3 DNA sequence: TGTGCCTGGATACTTATGAACACTGAAGCTTTCTTT.

The chain links TRBV11-2 to TRBJ2-7; D is uncertain. Germline-derived CDR1 and CDR2 are SGHAT and FQNNGV. Trimming took off 4 bases at V and 7 bases at J, with 20 bases between the two ends. This CDR3 has 15 amino acids. The CDR3: CASSSTGPRKREQYF. The CDR3 bases are TGTGCCAGCAGCTCCACCGGGCCACGGAAAAGGGAGCAGTACTTC.

This clonotype was counted a few times. The V and J genes are TRBV19 and TRBJ2-5; D is perhaps TRBD1 (6 bases). The germline gives CDR1 LNHDA, CDR2 SQIVND (reference sequence). Trimming shortened V by 4 bases and J by 5 bases, and 11 bases separated the two germline ends. This CDR3 contains 13 residues. The CDR3 protein is CASSTRQAETQYF. DNA for the CDR3: TGTGCCAGTAGTACCCGACAGGCGGAGACCCAGTACTTC.

The chain combines TRBV10-1 with TRBJ2-2; D not resolved. V was shortened by 3 bases and J by 4 bases, with 9 bases between the two germline ends. Germline loops: CDR1 WNHNN, CDR2 SYGVQD (reference sequence). The CDR3 consists of 14 residues. The CDR3 sequence: CASSETLSTGELFF. The CDR3 DNA sequence: TGCGCCAGCAGTGAAACTCTCAGCACCGGGGAGCTGTTTTTT.

The CDR3 sequence is CASSLTGFKETQYF. CDR3 bases: TGTGCCAGCAGCTTGACAGGGTTCAAAGAGACCCAGTACTTC. The rearrangement links TRBV7-6 to TRBJ2-5, with 7 bases matching TRBD1. The trim removed 3 bases at V and 3 bases at J, leaving 4 bases unmatched. Germline loops: CDR1 SGHVS, CDR2 FNYEAQ. The CDR3 loop spans 14 amino acids.

V usage is TRBV6-5 and J usage is TRBJ1-2; a possible D gene is TRBD1 (5 bases). The CDR3 spans 15 residues. Per germline, CDR1 MNHEY and CDR2 SVGAGI. V was clipped by 4 bases and J by 1 base, with 13 bases between them. DNA for the CDR3: TGTGCCAGCAGTTCCTTTCCGGGGGGTAACTATGGCTACACCTTC. It encodes CASSSFPGGNYGYTF.

In this sample, this clonotype turned up a few times. CDR3 DNA: TGTGCAAGTCGCTTATTCCCCCCGGCGGGCAATCAGCCCCAGCATTTT. It encodes CASRLFPPAGNQPQHF. This chain links TRBV12-2 with TRBJ1-5; the DNA was not used to check the table's D call, TRBD1. TRBV12-2 is flagged as a pseudogene. The CDR3 spans 16 residues.

V and J are TRBV7-2 and TRBJ1-3, with D tentatively TRBD1 (5 bases). Germline V gene sequence: CDR1 SGHTA, CDR2 FQGNSA. This CDR3 spans 17 amino acids. V dropped 5 bases and J dropped 0 bases, with 17 bases sitting between them. The CDR3 loop is CASSALGLSVSGNTIYF. In DNA, the CDR3 is TGTGCCAGCAGCGCCCTGGGACTCTCCGTCTCTGGAAACACCATATATTTT. The full variable domain, with the rest looked up from reference TRBV7-2 and TRBJ1-3, is GAGVSQSPSNKVTEKGKDVELRCDPISGHTALYWYRQSLGQGLEFLIYFQGNSAPDKSGLPSDRFSAERTGGSVSTLTIQRTQQEDSAVYLCASSALGLSVSGNTIYFGEGSWLTVV.